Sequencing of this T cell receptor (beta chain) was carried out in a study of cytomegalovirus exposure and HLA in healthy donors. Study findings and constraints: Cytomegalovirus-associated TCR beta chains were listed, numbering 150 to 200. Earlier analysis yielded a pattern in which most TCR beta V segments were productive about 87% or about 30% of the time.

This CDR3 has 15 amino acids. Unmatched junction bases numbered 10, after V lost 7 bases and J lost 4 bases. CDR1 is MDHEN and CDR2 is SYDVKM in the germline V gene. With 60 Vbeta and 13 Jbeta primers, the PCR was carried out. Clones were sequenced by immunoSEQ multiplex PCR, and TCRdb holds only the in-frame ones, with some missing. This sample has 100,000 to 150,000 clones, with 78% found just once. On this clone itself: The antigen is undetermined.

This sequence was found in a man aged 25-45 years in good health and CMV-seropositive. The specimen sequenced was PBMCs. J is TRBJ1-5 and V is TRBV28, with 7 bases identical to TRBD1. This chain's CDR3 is CASKGHDRDNQPQHF. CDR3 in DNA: TGTGCCAGCAAGGGGCACGACAGGGATAATCAGCCCCAGCATTTT.